Following are 28 T cell receptor beta chains from one sample sequenced in a study of cytomegalovirus exposure and HLA in healthy donors. The protocol was immunoSEQ multiplex PCR, while the TCRdb copy is restricted to in-frame clones and leaves out a portion. The sample consists of some 170,000 clones, just under 90% of them appearing once. Sequencing was performed on PBMCs. All receptors derive from a young woman in good health and CMV-seropositive.

V gene TRBV4-2 combines with J gene TRBJ2-2, with TRBD1 matching 12 bases. The CDR3 sequence is 16 residues long. In germline, CDR1 is LGHNA, CDR2 YNFKEQ. The trim removed 4 bases at V and 5 bases at J, leaving 5 bases unmatched. This chain's CDR3 is CASSPGTGGMTGELFF. DNA for the CDR3: TGTGCCAGCAGCCCGGGGACAGGGGGCATGACCGGGGAGCTGTTTTTT.

This chain links TRBV7-2 with TRBJ2-3; D uncertain. V dropped 2 bases and J dropped 1 base, with 10 bases sitting between them. The V gene's germline CDR1 is SGHTA and CDR2 FQGNSA. The CDR3 sequence is 15 residues long. As DNA, the CDR3 is TGTGCCAGCAGCTTAAGGCGGCCGGGCACAGATACGCAGTATTTT. The encoded protein is CASSLRRPGTDTQYF.

V gene TRBV5-1 combines with J gene TRBJ2-7; D may be TRBD2 (5 bases). The length of the CDR3 is 12 residues. V was shortened by 2 bases and J by 5 bases, with 8 bases between the two germline ends. In germline, CDR1 is SGHRS, CDR2 YFSETQ. The DNA of the CDR3 is TGCGCCAGCAGCTTTCAAGCGGACGAGCAGTACTTC. This translates into CASSFQADEQYF.

The chain links TRBV11-3 to TRBJ2-3; 10 nucleotides agree with TRBD2. This CDR3 spans 17 amino acids. Germline CDR1 SGHNT, CDR2 YENEEA. After removal of 0 bases from V and 4 bases from J, the junction contained 7 bases not matched to a gene. CDR3 nucleotides: TGTGCCAGCAGCTTAGAGTCGCTAGCGGGAGTCTCAGATACGCAGTATTTT. Protein: CASSLESLAGVSDTQYF.

V gene TRBV7-6 combines with J gene TRBJ2-1, with D perhaps matching TRBD1 (5 bases). Germline V lookup: CDR1 SGHVS, CDR2 FNYEAQ. V lost 6 bases and J lost 8, with 8 bases in between. The CDR3 runs to 11 residues. The CDR3 DNA follows: TGTGCCAGCAGGTGGGGCGATGAGCAGTTCTTC. Its protein product is CASRWGDEQFF.

The chain combines TRBV27 with TRBJ2-7; tentatively, D is TRBD1 (6 bases). Per germline, CDR1 MNHEY and CDR2 SMNVEV (reference sequence). The CDR3 covers 15 residues. V was shortened by 5 bases and J by 2 bases, with 16 bases between the two germline ends. CDR3 in amino acids: CASSQDSPKPYEQYF. In nucleotides, the CDR3 is TGTGCCAGCAGTCAGGACAGCCCCAAGCCCTACGAGCAGTACTTC.

The chain carries TRBV28 and TRBJ1-2; 7 bases line up with TRBD1. CDR1 MDHEN and CDR2 SYDVKM come from the germline V gene. The junction had 9 bases not matched to a gene; V was cut back by 5 bases and J by 6 bases. The CDR3 sequence is 14 residues long. The CDR3 DNA sequence: TGTGCCAGCAGTCTACCGGGACAGCCAAATGGCTACACCTTC. Its protein product is CASSLPGQPNGYTF.

This chain joins TRBV4-1 and TRBJ1-5, with D uncertain. Looked up from germline, CDR1 is MGHRA and CDR2 is YSYEKL. V was clipped by 1 base and J by 4 bases, with 11 bases between them. The CDR3 has 15 amino acids. The CDR3 is CASSQVIPGNQPQHF. For the CDR3, the DNA is TGCGCCAGCAGCCAAGTCATCCCGGGGAATCAGCCCCAGCATTTT.

The V and J genes are TRBV4-1 and TRBJ2-1; 8 positions match TRBD2. In germline, CDR1 is MGHRA, CDR2 YSYEKL. The CDR3 runs to 16 residues. With 5 bases clipped from V and 4 bases from J, the junction kept 10 bases outside the gene matches. CDR3 sequence reads: CASSYPGTSPYNEQFF. Written as DNA, the CDR3 is TGCGCCAGCAGCTACCCCGGGACTAGTCCTTACAATGAGCAGTTCTTC.

This chain connects TRBV7-3 to TRBJ2-2, with 7 positions matching TRBD2. Germline CDR1 is SGHTA and CDR2 is FQGTGA. The ends lost 3 bases at V and 2 bases at J; junction bases unmatched: 12. CDR3 length: 18 residues. The CDR3 bases are TGTGCCAGCAGCTTCGGGGCTCGAGCTAGCGGAAACACCGGGGAGCTGTTTTTT. Translated, it gives CASSFGARASGNTGELFF. Complete variable domain (other parts from reference TRBV7-3 and TRBJ2-2): GAGVSQTPSNKVTEKGKYVELRCDPISGHTALYWYRQSLGQGPEFLIYFQGTGAADDSGLPNDRFFAVRPEGSVSTLKIQRTERGDSAVYLCASSFGARASGNTGELFFGEGSRLTVL.

Remarks on this clone: This specimen includes other DNA sequences encoding the same CDR3. V gene TRBV30 combines with J gene TRBJ1-5; 9 nucleotides line up with TRBD1. This CDR3 has 13 amino acids. Trimming at V came to 1 base and at J to 7 bases, leaving 2 bases not matched to a gene. Germline lookup yields CDR1 GTSNPN and CDR2 SVGIG (reference sequence). The chain's CDR3 is CAWSADRGQPQHF. The DNA for the CDR3 is TGTGCCTGGAGTGCGGACAGGGGCCAGCCCCAGCATTTT. The variable domain in full, with the rest retrieved from reference TRBV30 and TRBJ1-5, is SQTIHQWPATLVQPVGSPLSLECTVEGTSNPNLYWYRQAAGRGLQLLFYSVGIGQISSEVPQNLSASRPQDRQFILSSKKLLLSDSGFYLCAWSADRGQPQHFGDGTRLSIL.

This clone was observed a handful of times. The gene calls are TRBV6-4 and TRBJ2-1; tentative D call: TRBD2 (5 bases). V was cut by 3 bases and J by 5 bases, with 14 bases left in between. Germline values: CDR1 MRHNA, CDR2 SNTAGT. CDR3 size: 15 residues. CDR3 loop: CASSEGKDFNNEQFF. CDR3 DNA sequence: TGTGCCAGCAGTGAGGGTAAGGACTTTAACAATGAGCAGTTCTTC.

CDR3 region: CASSFTGMETQYF. In DNA, the CDR3 is TGTGCCAGCAGCTTCACAGGGATGGAGACCCAGTACTTC. The chain links TRBV11-3 to TRBJ2-5, with D possibly matching TRBD1 (6 bases). The CDR3 is 13 amino acids. V lost 3 bases and J lost 5, with 10 bases in between. CDR1 is SGHNT and CDR2 is YENEEA in the germline V gene.

DNA for the CDR3: TGTGCCTGGAGTGAGCGGGGGCAGCCCCAGCATTTT. This encodes CAWSERGQPQHF. The chain employs TRBV30 and TRBJ1-5; TRBD1 might be the D (5 bases). CDR1 GTSNPN and CDR2 SVGIG come from the germline V gene (reference sequence). The CDR3 spans 12 residues. The V end lost 1 base, the J end lost 7 bases, and 8 bases lay between the germline ends.

The chain carries TRBV27 and TRBJ1-1; maybe TRBD1 (5 bases). The CDR3 has 12 amino acids. The ends were cut back, 4 bases at V and 4 bases at J, with 7 bases in the middle. CDR1 and CDR2 (germline): MNHEY, SMNVEV (reference sequence). The CDR3 nucleotides read TGTGCCAGCAGTTCTAGGGGCACTGAAGCTTTCTTT. It yields the protein CASSSRGTEAFF.

The chain employs TRBV9 and TRBJ2-1, with D tentatively TRBD1 (6 bases). Germline assignment: CDR1 SGDLS and CDR2 YYNGEE. V was cut by 0 bases and J by 4 bases, with 11 bases left in between. The CDR3 runs 15 residues. The CDR3 loop reads CASSVGGTLYNEQFF. CDR3 in DNA: TGTGCCAGCAGCGTAGGTGGGACACTATACAATGAGCAGTTCTTC.

This sequence joins TRBV5-5 and TRBJ2-1; TRBD2 aligns across 11 bases. J lost 9 bases, V lost 0 bases, and 2 bases had no gene match. The CDR3 length is 14 residues. The germline gives CDR1 SGHKS, CDR2 YYEKEE (reference sequence). The CDR3 region is CASSLVLAGAEQFF. DNA for the CDR3: TGTGCCAGCAGCTTGGTACTAGCGGGAGCTGAGCAGTTCTTC.

The rearrangement uses TRBV28 and TRBJ2-2; the D is unclear. This CDR3 has 15 amino acids. With 6 bases removed from V and 3 bases from J, the gap between germline ends came to 14 bases. The germline gives CDR1 MDHEN, CDR2 SYDVKM. The CDR3 bases are TGTGCCAGCAGGACTGGCCCGGTTTACACCGGGGAGCTGTTTTTT. Its translation is CASRTGPVYTGELFF.

V is TRBV9 and J is TRBJ1-1, with D possibly matching TRBD1 (5 bases). The CDR3 consists of 16 residues. Germline-derived CDR1 and CDR2 are SGDLS and YYNGEE. Trimming removed 4 bases at V and 8 bases at J, with 24 bases between. The CDR3 protein is CASSYTSSGPRGEAFF. The CDR3 nucleotides read TGTGCCAGCAGCTATACTTCTTCGGGGCCGCGGGGCGAAGCTTTCTTT.

Concerning this clone itself: In the same sample, other DNA sequences code for this CDR3. The chain combines TRBV7-2 with TRBJ2-3; D call uncertain. The CDR3 totals 12 residues. Trimming took 4 bases from V and 2 from J, leaving 4 bases between them. In germline, CDR1 is SGHTA, CDR2 FQGNSA. In nucleotides, the CDR3 is TGTGCCAGCAGCTCCTACACAGATACGCAGTATTTT. The encoded protein is CASSSYTDTQYF.

The chain uses TRBV6-5 and TRBJ1-4, with TRBD1 matching 8 bases. The CDR3 loop spans 13 amino acids. Per the germline V gene, CDR1 is MNHEY and CDR2 is SVGAGI. Trimming took 2 bases from V and 14 from J; bases not matched to a gene: 7. CDR3 loop: CASSYTPGQDLFF. The CDR3 DNA reads TGTGCCAGCAGTTACACGCCGGGACAGGATCTGTTTTTT.

This chain links TRBV4-1 with TRBJ1-4; D gene ambiguous. Per germline, CDR1 MGHRA and CDR2 YSYEKL. Trimming left V 4 bases short and J 7 bases short, with 10 bases between. The CDR3 sequence is 13 residues long. The CDR3 DNA sequence: TGCGCCAGCAGCCTAACAGAGGGTGAAAAACTGTTTTTT. The encoded protein is CASSLTEGEKLFF.

The V gene is TRBV11-3, the J gene TRBJ2-3, with 13 nucleotides matching TRBD2. V lost 4 bases, J lost 2 bases, and 3 bases stayed unmatched. Germline V lookup: CDR1 SGHNT, CDR2 YENEEA. The CDR3 runs 16 residues. For the CDR3, the DNA is TGTGCCAGCAGCTCGGGACTAGCGGGACTCACAGATACGCAGTATTTT. Translation: CASSSGLAGLTDTQYF.

Here the CDR3 reads CASRKELAGDNEQFF. The CDR3 nucleotides read TGCGCCAGCAGGAAGGAACTAGCGGGGGACAATGAGCAGTTCTTC. This chain connects TRBV5-1 to TRBJ2-1; 11 bases are a match to TRBD2. Trimming cost V 5 bases and J 5 bases; bases outside gene matches: 6. CDR1 and CDR2 from the germline V gene are SGHRS and YFSETQ. This CDR3 has 15 amino acids.

This rearrangement joins TRBV5-1 to TRBJ2-7; 7 positions agree with TRBD1. V gave up 2 bases and J gave up 0 bases; unmatched junction bases: 5. This CDR3 spans 15 amino acids. The V gene's germline CDR1 is SGHRS and CDR2 YFSETQ. The CDR3 DNA reads TGCGCCAGCAGCTTAGGACAGGCCAACTCCTACGAGCAGTACTTC. This translates into CASSLGQANSYEQYF.

The chain carries TRBV19 and TRBJ2-5; TRBD2 matches at 10 bases. The V segment lost 8 bases and the J segment 2 bases; nucleotides outside the gene matches: 11. The CDR3 covers 16 residues. CDR1 LNHDA and CDR2 SQIVND come from the germline V gene (reference sequence). CDR3 sequence (DNA): TGTGCCAGTCGACACCGGACTAGCGGTTATCAAGAGACCCAGTACTTC. It codes for CASRHRTSGYQETQYF.

This sequence joins TRBV7-2 and TRBJ2-7; TRBD2 matches 10 bases. CDR3 length: 16 residues. J lost 4 bases, V lost 1 base, and 7 bases had no gene match. Per the germline V gene, CDR1 is SGHTA and CDR2 is FQGNSA. The chain's CDR3 is CASSLGVGAGGYEQYF. CDR3 nucleotide sequence: TGTGCCAGCAGCTTAGGGGTCGGAGCGGGAGGGTACGAGCAGTACTTC.

This chain connects TRBV27 to TRBJ2-1; 8 bases map to TRBD1. Germline V CDR1 and CDR2: MNHEY, SMNVEV (reference sequence). V shed 6 bases, J shed 6 bases, and the junction held 10 bases outside the gene matches. The CDR3 runs 15 residues. The CDR3 coding sequence is TGTGCCAGCAGGCCCAGGGGGCGAATGGGCAATGAGCAGTTCTTC. This translates into CASRPRGRMGNEQFF.